This TCR beta chain was identified during a study of CD4 and CD8 cells across lung adenocarcinoma regions. Comment on this clonotype: The junction does not match germline at one end; this may be a read error.

TCRdb ran MiXCR on the PCR reads and lists one entry per CDR3 protein. In the table there are roughly 3,300 distinct CDR3 sequences, about 57% of which are singletons. This CDR3 region has 17 residues. The V gene's germline CDR1 is SSHAT and CDR2 FNYEAQ (reference sequence). Samples came from patients with localized non-small cell lung adenocarcinoma. The chain recombines TRBV7-7 with TRBJ2-5, with 9 bases aligning to TRBD2. The end of the DNA aligns better with TRBJ2-7, so the J call may be wrong. This receptor was identified in a female donor with lung adenocarcinoma. The CD4 and CD8 labels of this study may be unreliable. The sequenced sample consisted of CD4+ T cells from the center of a lung tumor. CDR3 residues: CASSLGVGSGSPNEQYF. The CDR3 DNA sequence: TGTGCTAGCAGCTTAGGGGTGGGTAGCGGGAGTCCCAACGAGCAGTACTTC.